The clone carrying this TCR beta chain was seen only once. In the original processing: By means of reference gene primer amplification, nucleated cell counts were estimated. The data were produced by immunoSEQ multiplex PCR, yet TCRdb's version contains in-frame clones alone and is incomplete. V, J and clone size were drawn from that table, and D and trimming were deduced from the DNA. The data contain approximately 100,000 clones, 65% to 90% of them singletons. Germline CDR1 reads KGHSH; CDR2 reads LQKENI. V was clipped by 0 bases and J by 9 bases; unmatched bases: 8. The CDR3 has 16 residues. The data belong to a study of blood T cell repertoires in COVID-19. Overall study: Spain, Italy and the United States supplied samples that represented acute and convalescent COVID-19.

This sequence originates from a woman aged 45-65 years who had recovered from COVID-19. Source material: PBMCs or T cells enriched from blood (not recorded which). The chain employs TRBV18 and TRBJ2-1; 10 bases fit TRBD1. This CDR3 reads CASSPPSTGQGSEQFF. The CDR3 bases are TGTGCCAGCTCACCACCGAGCACGGGACAGGGGTCTGAGCAGTTCTTC.